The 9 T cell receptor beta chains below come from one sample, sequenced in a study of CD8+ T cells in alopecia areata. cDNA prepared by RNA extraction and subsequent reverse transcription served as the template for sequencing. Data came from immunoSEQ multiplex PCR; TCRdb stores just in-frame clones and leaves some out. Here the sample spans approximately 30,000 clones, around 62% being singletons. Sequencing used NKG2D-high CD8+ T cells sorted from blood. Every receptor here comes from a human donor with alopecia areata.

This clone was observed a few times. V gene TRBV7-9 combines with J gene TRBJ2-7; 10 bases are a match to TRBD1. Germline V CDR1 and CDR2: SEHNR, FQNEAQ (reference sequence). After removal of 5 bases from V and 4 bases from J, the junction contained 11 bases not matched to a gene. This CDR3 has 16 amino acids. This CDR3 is CASSPPDGTGAYEQYF. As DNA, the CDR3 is TGTGCCAGCAGCCCTCCCGACGGGACAGGGGCTTACGAGCAGTACTTC. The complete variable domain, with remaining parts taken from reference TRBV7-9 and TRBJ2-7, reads DTGVSQNPRHKITKRGQNVTFRCDPISEHNRLYWYRQTLGQGPEFLTYFQNEAQLEKSRLLSDRFSAERPKGSFSTLEIQRTEQGDSAMYLCASSPPDGTGAYEQYFGPGTRLTVT.

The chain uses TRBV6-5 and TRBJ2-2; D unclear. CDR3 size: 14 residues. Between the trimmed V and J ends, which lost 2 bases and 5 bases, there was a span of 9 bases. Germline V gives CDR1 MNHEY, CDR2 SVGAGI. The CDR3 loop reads CASSYLKKTGELFF. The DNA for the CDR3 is TGTGCCAGCAGTTACCTGAAAAAAACCGGGGAGCTGTTTTTT.

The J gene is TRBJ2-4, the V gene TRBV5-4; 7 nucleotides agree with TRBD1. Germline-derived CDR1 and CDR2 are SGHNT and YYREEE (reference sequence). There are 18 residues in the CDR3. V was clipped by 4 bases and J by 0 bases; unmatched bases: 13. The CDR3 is CASSQDRITLGAKNIQYF. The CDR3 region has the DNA TGTGCCAGCAGCCAGGACAGGATCACCTTAGGAGCCAAAAACATTCAGTACTTC.

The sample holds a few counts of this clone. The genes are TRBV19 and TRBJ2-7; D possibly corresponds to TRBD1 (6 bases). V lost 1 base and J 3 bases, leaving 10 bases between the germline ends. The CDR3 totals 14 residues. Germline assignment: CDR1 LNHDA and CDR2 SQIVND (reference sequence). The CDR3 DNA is TGTGCCAGTAGTATAGCGGGGACACTCTACGAGCAGTACTTC. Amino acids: CASSIAGTLYEQYF.

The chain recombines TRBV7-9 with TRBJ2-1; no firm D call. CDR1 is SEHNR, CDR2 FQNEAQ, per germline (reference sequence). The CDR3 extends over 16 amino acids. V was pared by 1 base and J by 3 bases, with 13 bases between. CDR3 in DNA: TGTGCCAGCAGCTTAGGGGGATCTAGGGACTACAATGAGCAGTTCTTC. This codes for CASSLGGSRDYNEQFF.

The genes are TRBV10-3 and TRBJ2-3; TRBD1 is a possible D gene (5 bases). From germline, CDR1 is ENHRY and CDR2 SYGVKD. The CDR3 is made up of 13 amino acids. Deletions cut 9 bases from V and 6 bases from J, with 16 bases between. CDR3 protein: CAINPTQVDTQYF. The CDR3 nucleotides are TGTGCCATTAACCCCACACAGGTCGATACGCAGTATTTT.

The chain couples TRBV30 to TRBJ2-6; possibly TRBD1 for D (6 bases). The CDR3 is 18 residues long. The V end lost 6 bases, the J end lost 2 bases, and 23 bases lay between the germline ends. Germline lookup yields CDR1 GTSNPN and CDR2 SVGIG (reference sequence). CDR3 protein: CACLPPTGSLPGANVLTF. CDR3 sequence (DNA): TGTGCCTGTCTCCCCCCCACAGGGAGTTTGCCTGGGGCCAACGTCCTGACTTTC.

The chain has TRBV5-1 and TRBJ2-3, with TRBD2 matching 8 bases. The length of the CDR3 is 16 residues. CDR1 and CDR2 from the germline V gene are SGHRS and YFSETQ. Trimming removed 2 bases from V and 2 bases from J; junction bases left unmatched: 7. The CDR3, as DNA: TGCGCCAGCAGCTTACCCGGGACTAGACCCACAGATACGCAGTATTTT. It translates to CASSLPGTRPTDTQYF.

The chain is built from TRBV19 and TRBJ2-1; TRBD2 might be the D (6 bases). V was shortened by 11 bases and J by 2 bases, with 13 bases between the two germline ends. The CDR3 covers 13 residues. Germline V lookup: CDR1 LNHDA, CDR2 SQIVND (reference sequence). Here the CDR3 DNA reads TGTGCCTGTGGGGAGGCACCCTACAATGAGCAGTTCTTC. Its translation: CACGEAPYNEQFF.